These 21 T cell receptor beta chains originate from one sample sequenced in a study of CD8+CD57+ T cells in acquired aplastic anemia. Those patients picked for sequencing had displayed CD8+CD57+ cell expansion on flow cytometry. Both TCR beta VDJ combination and CDR3 sequence profiling were carried out. Genomic DNA was the template for this profiling. TCRdb recomputed calls from the reads with MiXCR, one row per CDR3 protein. The sample carries about 180,000 distinct CDR3 sequences, about 60% recorded once. What was sequenced was sorted CD4+, CD8+, or CD8+CD57+ T cells (not recorded which) from PBMCs. Receptors were obtained from a human donor with aplastic anemia.

Comments on this clonotype: Since no conserved phenylalanine or tryptophan closes the CDR3, a read error is the likely cause. This chain uses TRBV4-1 with TRBJ1-2; TRBD1 is a possible D gene (5 bases). Germline V gives CDR1 MGHRA, CDR2 YSYEKL. The CDR3 has 16 amino acids. Trimming stripped 4 bases from V and 2 bases from J, with 17 bases between. The CDR3 protein is CASSPPTGGTNYGYTI. In nucleotides, the CDR3 is TGCGCCAGCAGCCCCCCCACCGGGGGGACCAACTATGGCTACACCATC.

V usage is TRBV9 and J usage is TRBJ2-3, with no clear D. The CDR3 runs 13 residues. CDR1 is SGDLS and CDR2 is YYNGEE in the germline V gene. The ends were cut back, 4 bases at V and 4 bases at J, with 10 bases in the middle. The CDR3 here is CASSPSRSDTQYF. The CDR3 region has the DNA TGTGCCAGCAGCCCCAGTAGGTCAGATACGCAGTATTTT. Full variable domain (missing parts from reference TRBV9 and TRBJ2-3): DSGVTQTPKHLITATGQRVTLRCSPRSGDLSVYWYQQSLDQGLQFLIQYYNGEERAKGNILERFSAQQFPDLHSELNLSSLELGDSALYFCASSPSRSDTQYFGPGTRLTVL.

The chain has TRBV10-3 and TRBJ1-5, with a possible D match to TRBD1 (5 bases). CDR1 and CDR2 (germline): ENHRY, SYGVKD. The CDR3 loop spans 13 amino acids. The V gene lost 7 bases and the J gene lost 3 bases, with 10 bases spanning the gap. The CDR3 DNA reads as TGTGCCATCACCGGAGGGGACAATCAGCCCCAGCATTTT. This encodes CAITGGDNQPQHF.

There are a few counts of this clonotype. V usage is TRBV10-3 and J usage is TRBJ2-7, with TRBD1 as a possible D gene (6 bases). V was trimmed by 8 bases and J by 3 bases, leaving 8 bases between them. In germline, CDR1 is ENHRY, CDR2 SYGVKD. This CDR3 has 11 amino acids. In DNA form, the CDR3 reads TGTGCCATCGAGGGGGACTACGAGCAGTACTTC. It is translated as CAIEGDYEQYF.

The chain is built from TRBV29-1 and TRBJ2-3, with TRBD1 identical over 7 bases. The CDR3 is made up of 19 amino acids. From germline, CDR1 is SQVTM and CDR2 ANQGSEA. V gave up 0 bases and J gave up 2 bases; unmatched junction bases: 17. For the CDR3, the DNA is TGCAGCGTTGAAGACACCAGCCAGGGGGACGACAGACCCACAGATACGCAGTATTTT. This gives the protein CSVEDTSQGDDRPTDTQYF.

This clonotype was picked up one time. This sequence joins TRBV7-9 and TRBJ2-1; a possible D gene is TRBD2 (5 bases). With 5 bases removed from V and 3 bases from J, the gap between germline ends came to 8 bases. CDR1 and CDR2 (germline): SEHNR, FQNEAQ (reference sequence). The CDR3 spans 13 residues. The CDR3 nucleotides read TGTGCCAGCAGCCCCCGGGACTACAATGAGCAGTTCTTC. Translated: CASSPRDYNEQFF.

The genes are TRBV10-3 and TRBJ2-5; D is possibly TRBD2 (5 bases). The J call may be faulty, since TRBJ2-7 better matches the DNA end. Germline CDR1 and CDR2: ENHRY and SYGVKD. CDR3 length: 13 residues. The CDR3 bases are TGTGCCATCAGCGATTCCTCGAGCGGCGAGCAGTACTTC. It yields the protein CAISDSSSGEQYF.

Worth noting for this clonotype: A much larger clone differs by one base, so this may be a read error. J is TRBJ2-3 and V is TRBV5-1; TRBD1 aligns across 8 bases. The J call may be incorrect, as the DNA end agrees better with TRBJ1-5. CDR3 length: 15 residues. Germline CDR1 and CDR2: SGHRS and YFSETQ. The CDR3 is CASSLAQGAADTQHF. The CDR3 DNA is TGCGCCAGCAGCTTGGCGCAGGGGGCCGCAGATACGCAGCATTTT.

The chain employs TRBV2 and TRBJ2-7, with TRBD1 as a possible D gene (6 bases). Trimming stripped 8 bases from V and 9 bases from J, with 17 bases between. Per germline, CDR1 SNHLY and CDR2 FYNNEI. The CDR3 totals 12 residues. The CDR3 reads CASDEGVTGQYF. CDR3 DNA: TGTGCCAGCGACGAAGGGGTGACAGGGCAGTACTTC.

This clonotype was picked up many times. The chain carries TRBV11-2 and TRBJ1-1; D uncertain. CDR1 is SGHAT, CDR2 FQNNGV, per germline. Trimming pared 5 bases from V and 1 base from J, leaving 11 bases between. This CDR3 spans 14 amino acids. CDR3 amino acids: CASSKRRENTEAFF. The CDR3, as DNA: TGTGCCAGCAGCAAGAGACGGGAGAACACTGAAGCTTTCTTT.

With respect to this clonotype: Possible read error: a much larger clone is one base away. The chain carries TRBV11-2 and TRBJ1-1, with D possibly TRBD1 on 5 matching bases. Germline V CDR1 and CDR2: SGHAT, FQNNGV. The CDR3 totals 16 residues. This CDR3 is CASSLVGGTMNTEALF. CDR3 nucleotides: TGTGCCAGCAGCTTAGTTGGGGGGACCATGAACACTGAAGCTCTCTTT.

The chain links TRBV2 to TRBJ2-7, with TRBD1 matching over 7 bases. Germline loops: CDR1 SNHLY, CDR2 FYNNEI. CDR3 size: 15 residues. Trimming at V came to 5 bases and at J to 1 base, leaving 8 bases not matched to a gene. The CDR3 sequence: CASSPQGDESYEQYF. DNA for the CDR3: TGTGCCAGCAGTCCCCAGGGGGATGAATCCTACGAGCAGTACTTC.

This clonotype turned up a few times. The chain employs TRBV7-9 and TRBJ2-3, with a possible D match to TRBD2 (6 bases). Germline lookup yields CDR1 SEHNR and CDR2 FQNEAQ (reference sequence). Trimming shortened V by 6 bases and J by 6 bases, and 16 bases separated the two germline ends. CDR3 length equals 14 residues. CDR3 sequence (DNA): TGTGCCAGCAGGGAAGCGGCGGGGAAGGATACGCAGTATTTT. It yields the protein CASREAAGKDTQYF.

V gene TRBV10-1 combines with J gene TRBJ2-3; D tentatively fits TRBD1 or TRBD2 (6 bases each). Germline CDR1 and CDR2: WNHNN and SYGVQD (reference sequence). The CDR3 sequence is 14 residues long. V lost 7 bases and J lost 9, with 20 bases in between. The CDR3 loop is CASTGTRRDGTQYF. The DNA for the CDR3 is TGCGCCAGCACCGGGACACGGAGGGATGGGACGCAGTATTTT.

The chain has TRBV29-1 and TRBJ1-5, with D tentatively TRBD1 (5 bases). V lost 4 bases to trimming and J lost 5 bases, with 12 bases between them. The CDR3 runs to 13 residues. Germline V gives CDR1 SQVTM, CDR2 ANQGSEA. Here the CDR3 reads CSVGEDTDQPQHF. The CDR3 DNA reads as TGCAGCGTTGGGGAGGACACTGATCAGCCCCAGCATTTT.

This sequence joins TRBV2 and TRBJ1-3; D is possibly TRBD1 (6 bases). Trimming pared 5 bases from V and 4 bases from J, leaving 15 bases between. Germline CDR1 reads SNHLY; CDR2 reads FYNNEI. The CDR3 covers 15 residues. The CDR3 DNA is TGTGCCAGCAGTCCCCGGCGGACAGAAGGAAACACCATATATTTT. Residues: CASSPRRTEGNTIYF. Looking up the rest from reference TRBV2 and TRBJ1-3 gives the full variable domain: EPEVTQTPSHQVTQMGQEVILRCVPISNHLYFYWYRQILGQKVEFLVSFYNNEISEKSEIFDDQFSVERPDGSNFTLKIRSTKLEDSAMYFCASSPRRTEGNTIYFGEGSWLTVV.

The chain links TRBV5-1 to TRBJ2-7; 8 bases line up with TRBD2. Germline V lookup: CDR1 SGHRS, CDR2 YFSETQ. After removal of 0 bases from V and 7 bases from J, the junction contained 6 bases not matched to a gene. This CDR3 is built from 14 residues. CDR3 protein: CASSLAGLAGEQYF. As DNA, the CDR3 is TGCGCCAGCAGCTTGGCCGGACTAGCTGGTGAGCAGTACTTC.

This chain connects TRBV24-1 to TRBJ2-3, with 12 bases fitting TRBD2. J lost 3 bases, V lost 7 bases, and 4 bases had no gene match. The CDR3 spans 15 residues. In germline, CDR1 is KGHDR, CDR2 SFDVKD. Written as DNA, the CDR3 is TGTGCCACCAGGACAACTAGCGGGAGGACAGATACGCAGTATTTT. Its translation is CATRTTSGRTDTQYF.

On this clonotype itself: Given a much more abundant clone one base away, this may be a read error. This CDR3 is missing its conserved last phenylalanine or tryptophan, likely due to a read error. The limits of the CDR3 on the DNA are not certain, so only TCRdb's listed CDR3 is given. The V gene is TRBV2, the J gene TRBJ1-1; the D segment call TRBD1 is taken from the table without a DNA check. The CDR3 numbers 9 amino acids, ends counted. Germline V gives CDR1 SNHLY, CDR2 FYNNEI. This CDR3 is CAGKGQAIS.

CDR3 coding DNA: TGTGCCAGCAGCTTGGATGCAGGGGGTGTTCAGCCCCAGCATTTT. Translation: CASSLDAGGVQPQHF. V gene TRBV7-3 combines with J gene TRBJ1-5; the match to TRBD1 covers 7 bases. Trimming took 3 bases from V and 6 from J; bases not matched to a gene: 8. Germline CDR1 and CDR2: SGHTA and FQGTGA. The CDR3 consists of 15 residues.

This rearrangement joins TRBV7-8 to TRBJ2-7; 9 positions agree with TRBD2. CDR1 is SGHVS, CDR2 FQNEAQ, per germline. V shed 2 bases and J 2 bases; nucleotides not matched to a gene: 4. CDR3 length: 15 amino acids. Here the CDR3 reads CASSLPTSGPYEQYF. CDR3 sequence (DNA): TGTGCCAGCAGCTTACCGACTAGCGGTCCCTACGAGCAGTACTTC.